These 32 T cell receptor beta chains were sequenced from one sample in a study of T-cell reconstitution after alpha-beta-depleted transplantation in children. Unique molecular identifiers featured in how the TCRbeta library was prepared. TCRdb re-analysed the PCR reads in MiXCR, keeping a single row per CDR3 protein. Among about 98,000 distinct CDR3 sequences, more than 20% were seen once, and the ten largest hold about a fifth. The source material was PBMCs, sampled before TCRalphabeta/CD19-depleted stem cell transplant. The receptors here all came from a boy aged 2 to 10 with acute lymphoblastic leukemia, due to receive a stem cell transplant.

The chain recombines TRBV20-1 with TRBJ2-7; D is ambiguous. CDR1 and CDR2 from the germline V gene are DFQATT and SNEGSKA (reference sequence). V lost 2 bases, J lost 5 bases, and 13 bases lay in between. The CDR3 covers 13 residues. CDR3 nucleotides: TGCAGTGCTAGACGCATCTCCCGTGACGAGCAGTACTTC. Protein: CSARRISRDEQYF.

This clonotype has only a few counts. The V gene is TRBV11-2, the J gene TRBJ1-3, with D unclear. Germline CDR1 reads SGHAT; CDR2 reads FQNNGV. CDR3 length: 15 residues. With 4 bases removed from V and 0 bases from J, the gap between germline ends came to 10 bases. The CDR3 region is CASSWSPASGNTIYF. The CDR3 bases are TGTGCCAGCAGCTGGAGTCCGGCCTCTGGAAACACCATATATTTT.

The rearrangement uses TRBV28 and TRBJ1-2; 8 nucleotides line up with TRBD1. This CDR3 is 15 amino acids long. The V and J ends lost 2 bases and 7 bases, in that order; junction bases with no gene match: 9. CDR1 is MDHEN, CDR2 SYDVKM, per germline. Here the CDR3 reads CASSLPQGAEGGYTF. CDR3 sequence (DNA): TGTGCCAGCAGTTTACCTCAGGGGGCAGAGGGTGGCTACACCTTC.

This clonotype was seen ten or more times. The V and J genes are TRBV29-1 and TRBJ2-5, with TRBD1 matching 7 bases. Germline V gene sequence: CDR1 SQVTM, CDR2 ANQGSEA. There are 12 residues in the CDR3. Germline trimming cut 4 bases from V and 5 bases from J; bases unmatched to any gene: 4. The CDR3 DNA follows: TGCAGCGTTGGAAGGGGGCGTGAGACCCAGTACTTC. This encodes CSVGRGRETQYF.

Written as DNA, the CDR3 is TGTGCCAGCAGGGGGGGGAAAGAGACCCAGTACTTC. This codes for CASRGGKETQYF. The gene calls are TRBV3-1 and TRBJ2-5; 7 positions agree with TRBD2. After removal of 6 bases from V and 3 bases from J, the junction contained 1 base not matched to a gene. The CDR3 is 12 residues long. Germline V gene data show CDR1 as LGHDT and CDR2 as YNNKEL (reference sequence).

The CDR3 DNA reads TGTGCCAGCAGTTTATCGACAGGGGCCTACGAGCAGTACTTC. Amino acids: CASSLSTGAYEQYF. The chain employs TRBV27 and TRBJ2-7; 8 positions agree with TRBD1. The CDR3 runs to 14 residues. V lost 0 bases and J lost 2; bases outside the gene matches: 0. Germline CDR1 MNHEY, CDR2 SMNVEV (reference sequence).

The chain combines TRBV4-2 with TRBJ2-1, with 8 bases matching TRBD2. CDR1 is LGHNA and CDR2 is YNFKEQ in the germline V gene. V shed 4 bases and J 5 bases; nucleotides not matched to a gene: 19. The CDR3 contains 19 residues. This CDR3 reads CASSPRGDPGLVLHNEQFF. CDR3 bases: TGTGCCAGCAGCCCCCGAGGGGATCCGGGACTAGTTTTGCACAATGAGCAGTTCTTC.

This clonotype came up many times. The CDR3 here is CASQPVRTNEKLFF. CDR3 sequence (DNA): TGTGCCAGCCAACCAGTCCGGACTAATGAAAAACTGTTTTTT. The chain recombines TRBV7-9 with TRBJ1-4; D unresolved. The germline V and J ends were trimmed by 8 bases and 2 bases, with 12 bases remaining between them. This CDR3 has 14 residues. Germline CDR1 and CDR2: SEHNR and FQNEAQ (reference sequence).

The rearrangement joins TRBV5-1 to TRBJ2-2, with D possibly matching TRBD2 (5 bases). Trimming removed 0 bases at V and 4 bases at J, with 7 bases between. The CDR3 length is 14 residues. Germline V lookup: CDR1 SGHRS, CDR2 YFSETQ. CDR3 DNA: TGCGCCAGCAGCTTGGAACTAGTCACCGGGGAGCTGTTTTTT. Translated, it gives CASSLELVTGELFF.

This clonotype was seen a few times. The rearrangement uses TRBV6-5 and TRBJ2-1, with D hard to call. The germline CDR1 and CDR2 sequences are MNHEY and SVGAGI. V gave up 2 bases and J gave up 0 bases, with 8 bases separating them. The CDR3 contains 15 residues. The DNA for the CDR3 is TGTGCCAGCAGTTACATTAGAGGCTCCTACAATGAGCAGTTCTTC. Translated, it gives CASSYIRGSYNEQFF.

In this sample, this clonotype turned up a few times. CDR3 protein: CSGGEAEPQHF. In DNA form, the CDR3 reads TGCAGTGGAGGAGAGGCTGAGCCCCAGCATTTT. This chain connects TRBV20-1 to TRBJ1-5; D unclear. The CDR3 spans 11 residues. CDR1 is DFQATT and CDR2 is SNEGSKA in the germline V gene (reference sequence). Trimming removed 7 bases from V and 8 bases from J, with 12 bases in between.

Only a few counts were recorded for this clonotype. This rearrangement joins TRBV28 to TRBJ2-7; unclear D gene. V was pared by 2 bases and J by 5 bases, with 10 bases between. Germline CDR1 and CDR2: MDHEN and SYDVKM. The CDR3 runs to 13 residues. The CDR3: CASSLVWQDEQYF. The CDR3 region has the DNA TGTGCCAGCAGTTTAGTCTGGCAGGACGAGCAGTACTTC.

J is TRBJ2-3 and V is TRBV5-1, with 12 nucleotides matching TRBD2. CDR1 and CDR2 (germline): SGHRS, YFSETQ. Losses at the gene ends were 1 base for V and 2 bases for J; bases not matched to a gene: 5. This CDR3 region has 17 residues. The CDR3 region has the DNA TGCGCCAGCAGCTTGAGGACTAGCGGGGACCACACAGATACGCAGTATTTT. Translation: CASSLRTSGDHTDTQYF.

This chain links TRBV5-1 with TRBJ2-7; 8 bases line up with TRBD2. V dropped 0 bases and J dropped 8; count of bases not matched to a gene: 10. CDR1 SGHRS and CDR2 YFSETQ come from the germline V gene. The CDR3 sequence is 15 residues long. The CDR3 here is CASSLDGTSSEKQYF. The CDR3 DNA sequence: TGCGCCAGCAGCTTGGACGGGACTAGTAGTGAGAAGCAGTACTTC.

A few counts support this clonotype. The chain links TRBV2 to TRBJ2-5; 8 bases fit TRBD2. The CDR3 has 16 amino acids. The germline gives CDR1 SNHLY, CDR2 FYNNEI. V was clipped by 7 bases and J by 5 bases; unmatched bases: 15. The CDR3 sequence: CASIGGLAGSSETQYF. CDR3 nucleotides: TGTGCCAGCATTGGCGGGCTAGCGGGTTCTTCGGAGACCCAGTACTTC.

This clonotype was picked up a small number of times. J is TRBJ2-7 and V is TRBV5-5, with TRBD1 matching 8 bases. In germline, CDR1 is SGHKS, CDR2 YYEKEE (reference sequence). Trimming removed 4 bases from V and 2 bases from J; junction bases left unmatched: 5. CDR3 length: 14 amino acids. The CDR3 DNA sequence: TGTGCCAGCAGCCGGGACAGGATCCCCTACGAGCAGTACTTC. Its translation is CASSRDRIPYEQYF. The whole variable domain, filled in from reference TRBV5-5 and TRBJ2-7, reads DAGVTQSPTHLIKTRGQQVTLRCSPISGHKSVSWYQQVLGQGPQFIFQYYEKEERGRGNFPDRFSARQFPNYSSELNVNALLLGDSALYLCASSRDRIPYEQYFGPGTRLTVT.

The rearrangement links TRBV14 to TRBJ1-1, with D maybe TRBD1 (5 bases). Germline CDR1 reads SGHDN; CDR2 reads FVKESK. V was clipped by 6 bases and J by 10 bases, with 15 bases between them. The CDR3 totals 12 residues. CDR3 sequence: CASRQTGAVAFF. For the CDR3, the DNA is TGTGCCAGCAGGCAAACCGGGGCAGTAGCTTTCTTT.

This clonotype was observed a few times. The genes are TRBV7-2 and TRBJ2-1; TRBD2 aligns across 9 bases. V trimming: 5 bases; J trimming: 6 bases; junction bases outside the gene matches: 14. This CDR3 region has 17 residues. The germline V gene encodes CDR1 SGHTA and CDR2 FQGNSA. CDR3 sequence: CASSRLPGLATPNEQFF. The DNA of the CDR3 is TGTGCCAGCAGCCGACTCCCGGGACTAGCCACCCCCAATGAGCAGTTCTTC. Filled out from reference TRBV7-2 and TRBJ2-1, the complete variable domain reads GAGVSQSPSNKVTEKGKDVELRCDPISGHTALYWYRQSLGQGLEFLIYFQGNSAPDKSGLPSDRFSAERTGGSVSTLTIQRTQQEDSAVYLCASSRLPGLATPNEQFFGPGTRLTVL.

The rearrangement joins TRBV3-1 to TRBJ2-2; perhaps TRBD2 as D (5 bases). Germline CDR1 LGHDT, CDR2 YNNKEL (reference sequence). V was clipped by 1 base and J by 7 bases, with 10 bases between them. This CDR3 comprises 14 residues. CDR3: CASSQVGDHGELFF. The CDR3 coding sequence is TGTGCCAGCAGCCAAGTCGGGGATCACGGGGAGCTGTTTTTT.

This clonotype has just a few counts. The chain uses TRBV9 and TRBJ1-1; weak D call: TRBD1 (5 bases). Trimming removed 0 bases at V and 11 bases at J, with 14 bases between. Looked up from germline, CDR1 is SGDLS and CDR2 is YYNGEE. CDR3 length: 13 amino acids. The CDR3 region has the DNA TGTGCCAGCAGCGTAGGCCCCCAGAAGGGGGCTTTCTTT. Translating gives CASSVGPQKGAFF.

This chain joins TRBV6-2 or TRBV6-3 and TRBJ2-2; no clear D gene. The length of the CDR3 is 16 residues. V lost 10 bases and J lost 0, with 18 bases in between. Germline lookup yields CDR1 MNHEY and CDR2 SVGEGT. As DNA, the CDR3 is TGTGCCACCTGTTCTCTTCGTGGGTCGAACACCGGGGAGCTGTTTTTT. Amino acid sequence: CATCSLRGSNTGELFF.

V and J are TRBV7-9 and TRBJ2-1, with a possible D match to TRBD2 (6 bases). V was pared by 0 bases and J by 4 bases, with 13 bases between. Germline values: CDR1 SEHNR, CDR2 FQNEAQ (reference sequence). The CDR3 consists of 16 residues. CDR3 loop: CASSLAELASYNEQFF. The CDR3 nucleotides read TGTGCCAGCAGCTTAGCGGAGCTAGCGAGTTACAATGAGCAGTTCTTC.

The chain employs TRBV6-1 and TRBJ2-5, with D perhaps TRBD2 (5 bases). V shed 11 bases and J shed 3 bases, with 19 bases lying between them. Germline lookup yields CDR1 MNHNS and CDR2 SASEGT. CDR3 size: 14 residues. CDR3 region: CAAALEGGEETQYF. The CDR3 nucleotides are TGTGCCGCAGCGCTCGAGGGTGGGGAAGAGACCCAGTACTTC.

The sample holds a few counts of this clonotype. The chain carries TRBV29-1 and TRBJ2-2; 9 nucleotides match TRBD2. V was clipped by 6 bases and J by 5 bases; unmatched bases: 10. This CDR3 has 15 residues. Germline CDR1 is SQVTM and CDR2 is ANQGSEA. The CDR3 here is CSVKTSGGGTGELFF. DNA for the CDR3: TGCAGCGTAAAGACTAGCGGAGGGGGTACCGGGGAGCTGTTTTTT.

The rearrangement joins TRBV20-1 to TRBJ1-2; D not certain. The CDR3 covers 13 residues. V lost 6 bases and J 12 bases, leaving 23 bases between the germline ends. Germline V gene sequence: CDR1 DFQATT, CDR2 SNEGSKA (reference sequence). CDR3 bases: TGCAGTGCGCAGTATGCTATCGGACTCCCCGACACCTTC. Its translation is CSAQYAIGLPDTF.

In its sample, this clonotype was seen a few times. This chain connects TRBV6-1 to TRBJ2-1, with D possibly being TRBD2 (5 bases). The CDR3 totals 15 residues. The germline CDR1 and CDR2 sequences are MNHNS and SASEGT. V lost 1 base and J 3 bases, leaving 10 bases between the germline ends. CDR3 loop: CASSEGLNNYNEQFF. CDR3 bases: TGTGCCAGCAGTGAAGGACTAAATAACTACAATGAGCAGTTCTTC.

This clonotype was recorded at least ten times. The V gene is TRBV5-6, the J gene TRBJ2-3, with no clear D. Trimming took 1 base from V and 1 from J, leaving 13 bases between them. CDR3 length: 16 amino acids. Germline CDR1 reads SGHDT; CDR2 reads YYEEEE. This CDR3 reads CASSLSPSWGTDTQYF. In nucleotides, the CDR3 is TGTGCCAGCAGCTTGTCCCCGTCGTGGGGCACAGATACGCAGTATTTT.

This clonotype was counted a few times. The V call is TRBV29-1, the J call TRBJ2-7; weak D call: TRBD1 (6 bases). V gave up 4 bases and J gave up 3 bases, with 10 bases separating them. CDR3 length: 12 residues. CDR1 and CDR2 from the germline V gene are SQVTM and ANQGSEA. CDR3 bases: TGCAGCGTTGGAATAGGGGGCTACGAGCAGTACTTC. Its translation: CSVGIGGYEQYF.

The chain employs TRBV10-2 and TRBJ2-5; possible D gene TRBD1, 5 bases. The CDR3 is 16 amino acids. Trimming left V 0 bases short and J 5 bases short, with 16 bases between. Germline CDR1 WSHSY, CDR2 SAAADI. CDR3 sequence: CASSESGRPPRETQYF. CDR3 coding DNA: TGCGCCAGCAGTGAGTCGGGGCGACCCCCTAGGGAGACCCAGTACTTC.

The chain couples TRBV5-1 to TRBJ2-1; D is ambiguous. The germline gives CDR1 SGHRS, CDR2 YFSETQ. V lost 0 bases, J lost 5 bases, and 3 bases lay in between. The CDR3 extends over 12 amino acids. The CDR3 nucleotides read TGCGCCAGCAGCTTGGACGACAATGAGCAGTTCTTC. This translates into CASSLDDNEQFF.

The table lists this clonotype with a few counts. In DNA, the CDR3 is TGCAGTGCCCGAAGAGAGGGGGAAGGACAGCCCCAGCATTTT. It codes for CSARREGEGQPQHF. The chain combines TRBV20-1 with TRBJ1-5; TRBD1 might be the D (6 bases). This CDR3 region has 14 residues. Germline V gene data show CDR1 as DFQATT and CDR2 as SNEGSKA (reference sequence). V was cut by 6 bases and J by 7 bases, with 19 bases left in between.

The chain links TRBV9 to TRBJ2-2; maybe TRBD2 (6 bases). Germline loops: CDR1 SGDLS, CDR2 YYNGEE. Trimming shortened V by 3 bases and J by 1 base, and 13 bases separated the two germline ends. CDR3 length: 16 amino acids. CDR3: CASSGSGGRNTGELFF. The CDR3 nucleotides are TGTGCCAGCAGCGGGAGCGGAGGGCGGAACACCGGGGAGCTGTTTTTT.